The 32 T cell receptor beta chains given below trace back to one sample, sequenced in a study of blood T cells in healthy people across ages. Together with a sample-barcoded 5' primer, a J-beta primer mix was included in a second PCR lasting roughly 6 to 12 cycles. TCRdb used MiXCR to reprocess the 5' RACE reads, holding one entry per CDR3 protein. This repertoire shows fewer than 2,000,000 distinct CDR3 sequences, around 40% found once; its top ten account for roughly 24%. Sequenced sample: blood. These receptors were collected from a human donor in good health.

The DNA of the CDR3 is TGTGCCAGCAGTTACTCTTCTCCAGGGTGGCAGTCAGCCCTTCCGGGCTACGAGCAGTACTTC. Residues: CASSYSSPGWQSALPGYEQYF. The chain employs TRBV6-2 or TRBV6-3 and TRBJ2-4, with D possibly being TRBD1 (5 bases). The end of the DNA fits TRBJ2-7 better, so the J call may be wrong. Germline CDR1 and CDR2: MNHEY and SVGEGT. This CDR3 contains 21 residues.

This clonotype has a handful of counts. The J gene is TRBJ2-3, the V gene TRBV3-1; no definite D call. Germline CDR1 LGHDT, CDR2 YNNKEL (reference sequence). The CDR3 totals 14 residues. Trimming took off 0 bases at V and 5 bases at J, with 9 bases between the two ends. The CDR3 DNA follows: TGTGCCAGCAGCCAAGATCACTCTTTAGATACGCAGTATTTT. Its translation: CASSQDHSLDTQYF.

Comments on this clonotype: Relative to the germline gene, one junction end is altered; a read error may explain this. The V gene is TRBV5-1, the J gene TRBJ2-7, with 7 bases aligning to TRBD2. The CDR3 is 14 residues long. Per the germline V gene, CDR1 is SGHRS and CDR2 is YFSETQ. The CDR3 DNA follows: TGCACCAGCAGCTCACTAGCGACTAGCTACGAGCAGTACTTC. Amino acids: CTSSSLATSYEQYF.

Only a few counts were recorded for this clonotype. The chain combines TRBV12-3 or TRBV12-4 with TRBJ1-6, with a possible D match to TRBD1 (5 bases). CDR3 length equals 12 residues. V was shortened by 6 bases and J by 7 bases, with 7 bases between the two germline ends. The CDR3: CASRGLNSPLHF. The CDR3 nucleotides read TGTGCCAGCAGGGGACTGAATTCACCCCTCCACTTT.

Only a few counts were recorded for this clonotype. The gene calls are TRBV20-1 and TRBJ2-5; D is unresolved. Looked up from germline, CDR1 is DFQATT and CDR2 is SNEGSKA (reference sequence). The CDR3 is made up of 13 amino acids. The V end lost 3 bases, the J end lost 1 base, and 9 bases lay between the germline ends. The CDR3 DNA reads as TGCAGTGCTAGGGGCGTTTTCCAAGAGACCCAGTACTTC. Its translation: CSARGVFQETQYF.

This clonotype has only one observation. At one end the junction does not follow the germline gene, possibly because of a read error. The rearrangement joins TRBV7-2 to TRBJ2-7; TRBD1 or TRBD2 may be the D gene (6 bases each). Germline CDR1 is SGHTA and CDR2 is FQGNSA. This CDR3 is built from 13 residues. The CDR3 DNA sequence: TGTGCCTGCAGCTTAAGGGGGGACTACGAGCAGTACTTC. Translated: CACSLRGDYEQYF.

The chain carries TRBV20-1 and TRBJ2-7, with D perhaps matching TRBD2 (7 bases). CDR1 and CDR2 (germline): DFQATT, SNEGSKA (reference sequence). The germline V and J ends were trimmed by 3 bases and 4 bases, with 13 bases remaining between them. This CDR3 is 13 amino acids long. The CDR3 loop is CSASTGGQYEQYF. CDR3 DNA sequence: TGCAGTGCTAGTACCGGGGGGCAATACGAGCAGTACTTC.

This clonotype was seen repeatedly, ten times or more. The junction departs from the called germline gene at one end, perhaps through a read error. This chain links TRBV9 with TRBJ2-5; D may be TRBD1 (5 bases). CDR1 and CDR2 from the germline V gene are SGDLS and YYNGEE. This CDR3 is 13 amino acids long. CDR3: CASSVDRQETQYF. The CDR3 region has the DNA TGCGCCAGCAGTGTAGACAGACAAGAGACCCAGTACTTC.

The count of this clonotype is one. The chain has TRBV2 and TRBJ2-3, with unresolved D. Germline CDR1 is SNHLY and CDR2 is FYNNEI. The length of the CDR3 is 13 residues. V was pared by 4 bases and J by 4 bases, with 9 bases between. The CDR3 spells CASSAPNADTQYF. The DNA of the CDR3 is TGTGCCAGCAGTGCTCCTAATGCAGATACGCAGTATTTT.

This chain connects TRBV4-1 to TRBJ2-7; 7 positions agree with TRBD1. Trimming removed 4 bases from V and 3 bases from J; junction bases left unmatched: 9. This CDR3 spans 15 amino acids. CDR1 MGHRA and CDR2 YSYEKL come from the germline V gene. The CDR3 DNA is TGCGCCAGCAGCCCCCTGTTGGGACAGATCTACGAGCAGTACTTC. As protein: CASSPLLGQIYEQYF.

V is TRBV4-3 and J is TRBJ1-6; 9 nucleotides agree with TRBD1. The CDR3 totals 18 residues. Germline values: CDR1 LGHNA, CDR2 YSLEER. V trimming: 1 base; J trimming: 10 bases; junction bases outside the gene matches: 14. The CDR3 protein is CASSQGRWDRVLGSPLHF. DNA for the CDR3: TGCGCCAGCAGCCAAGGGAGGTGGGACAGGGTTTTAGGATCACCCCTCCACTTT.

The table lists this clonotype with a count of one. The rearrangement links TRBV12-3 or TRBV12-4 to TRBJ1-3, with D maybe TRBD1 (6 bases). This CDR3 is built from 16 residues. Trimming shortened V by 5 bases and J by 1 base, and 15 bases separated the two germline ends. The CDR3 DNA sequence: TGTGCCAGCAGTCCCACCAGGGGAACTTCTGGAAACACCATATATTTT. It specifies CASSPTRGTSGNTIYF.

This chain uses TRBV12-3 or TRBV12-4 with TRBJ1-2; 9 bases fit TRBD1. This CDR3 comprises 16 residues. Trimming at V came to 4 bases and at J to 7 bases, leaving 13 bases not matched to a gene. Here the CDR3 DNA reads TGTGCCAGCAGTTCGGACAGGGGAAACCTCTATGTTGGCTACACCTTC. This gives the protein CASSSDRGNLYVGYTF.

This clonotype has just a few counts. The chain recombines TRBV2 with TRBJ2-3; tentative D call: TRBD1 (5 bases). CDR1 and CDR2 (germline): SNHLY, FYNNEI. The CDR3 loop spans 15 amino acids. Trimming took off 1 base at V and 1 base at J, with 9 bases between the two ends. CDR3 amino acids: CASSEGGKGTDTQYF. Written as DNA, the CDR3 is TGTGCCAGCAGTGAAGGGGGCAAAGGCACAGATACGCAGTATTTT.

This rearrangement joins TRBV12-3 or TRBV12-4 to TRBJ2-1, with 9 bases lining up with TRBD2. The CDR3 is 21 amino acids. V lost 1 base and J lost 0; bases outside the gene matches: 16. CDR3 in DNA: TGTGCCAGCAGTTTAGGGTCTAGGGGCGGGGGGGTGTACTACTCCTACAATGAGCAGTTCTTC. Amino acids: CASSLGSRGGGVYYSYNEQFF.

This clonotype showed up just a few times. The chain recombines TRBV20-1 with TRBJ2-7; TRBD2 aligns across 12 bases. This CDR3 is 14 amino acids long. CDR1 DFQATT and CDR2 SNEGSKA come from the germline V gene (reference sequence). The V segment lost 4 bases and the J segment 4 bases; nucleotides outside the gene matches: 5. CDR3 sequence (DNA): TGCAGTGCTACAGGACTAGCGGGGTCTTACGAGCAGTACTTC. This codes for CSATGLAGSYEQYF.

The chain carries TRBV20-1 and TRBJ1-2, with D unresolved. CDR1 is DFQATT and CDR2 is SNEGSKA in the germline V gene (reference sequence). V lost 1 base, J lost 4 bases, and 13 bases lay in between. The CDR3 consists of 14 residues. DNA for the CDR3: TGCAGTGCTAGAGTCGGGATTTGGGTCTATGGCTACACCTTC. Its protein is CSARVGIWVYGYTF.

The chain carries TRBV9 and TRBJ2-5; 7 bases are shared with TRBD2. V gave up 1 base and J gave up 0 bases; unmatched junction bases: 6. There are 16 residues in the CDR3. Per the germline V gene, CDR1 is SGDLS and CDR2 is YYNGEE. The CDR3 DNA sequence: TGTGCCAGCAGCGTATCCAGCGGGGCTTACCAAGAGACCCAGTACTTC. Translated, it gives CASSVSSGAYQETQYF. Complete variable domain (other parts from reference TRBV9 and TRBJ2-5): DSGVTQTPKHLITATGQRVTLRCSPRSGDLSVYWYQQSLDQGLQFLIQYYNGEERAKGNILERFSAQQFPDLHSELNLSSLELGDSALYFCASSVSSGAYQETQYFGPGTRLLVL.

The chain uses TRBV25-1 and TRBJ2-3; 7 bases map to TRBD1. V was clipped by 10 bases and J by 2 bases; unmatched bases: 9. The CDR3 covers 14 residues. The germline CDR1 and CDR2 sequences are MGHDK and SYGVNS. The CDR3 sequence: CATQRGGNTDTQYF. The CDR3 nucleotides are TGTGCCACCCAGAGAGGGGGCAACACAGATACGCAGTATTTT.

This sequence joins TRBV20-1 and TRBJ1-2, with D maybe TRBD1 (6 bases). Trimming shortened V by 5 bases and J by 1 base, and 11 bases separated the two germline ends. CDR1 is DFQATT and CDR2 is SNEGSKA in the germline V gene (reference sequence). This CDR3 contains 13 residues. CDR3 in amino acids: CSASTGHNYGYTF. The CDR3 DNA is TGCAGTGCTTCGACAGGCCATAACTATGGCTACACCTTC.

J is TRBJ2-7 and V is TRBV2, with D hard to call. Germline V gene lookup returns CDR1 SNHLY and CDR2 FYNNEI. This CDR3 is built from 14 residues. Trimming removed 8 bases at V and 2 bases at J, with 16 bases between. CDR3 sequence (DNA): TGTGCCAGCCTCTCACCCCAGGTAACCTACGAGCAGTACTTC. This sequence encodes CASLSPQVTYEQYF. Supplemented by reference TRBV2 and TRBJ2-7, the full variable domain reads EPEVTQTPSHQVTQMGQEVILRCVPISNHLYFYWYRQILGQKVEFLVSFYNNEISEKSEIFDDQFSVERPDGSNFTLKIRSTKLEDSAMYFCASLSPQVTYEQYFGPGTRLTVT.

There are a few counts of this clonotype. The chain joins TRBV7-6 to TRBJ1-2, with 7 bases aligning to TRBD1. The CDR3 consists of 14 residues. Germline V gene lookup returns CDR1 SGHVS and CDR2 FNYEAQ. J lost 5 bases, V lost 5 bases, and 8 bases had no gene match. The CDR3 DNA reads as TGTGCCAGCAGCCTCATGAGGACAGGATATGGCTACACCTTC. This codes for CASSLMRTGYGYTF.

This clonotype appeared many times. The chain combines TRBV29-1 with TRBJ2-1; tentative D call: TRBD2 (6 bases). The germline CDR1 and CDR2 sequences are SQVTM and ANQGSEA. The CDR3 is made up of 17 amino acids. V lost 0 bases and J lost 4, with 19 bases in between. This chain's CDR3 is CSVEEVVGVRGYNEQFF. In nucleotides, the CDR3 is TGCAGCGTTGAAGAGGTAGTGGGGGTGCGGGGTTACAATGAGCAGTTCTTC.

A few counts support this clonotype. The genes are TRBV29-1 and TRBJ1-2, with unresolved D. The CDR3 consists of 11 residues. Trimming removed 4 bases at V and 4 bases at J, with 7 bases between. Germline CDR1 reads SQVTM; CDR2 reads ANQGSEA. As DNA, the CDR3 is TGCAGCGTTGCCGGGTTCTATGGCTACACCTTC. The encoded protein is CSVAGFYGYTF.

This chain connects TRBV9 to TRBJ2-3; D not certain. The CDR3 has 15 residues. The V end lost 5 bases, the J end lost 0 bases, and 13 bases lay between the germline ends. CDR1 is SGDLS and CDR2 is YYNGEE in the germline V gene. This chain's CDR3 is CASSIGPISTDTQYF. The CDR3 coding sequence is TGTGCCAGCAGTATCGGGCCCATTAGCACAGATACGCAGTATTTT.

This rearrangement joins TRBV29-1 to TRBJ1-2, with 9 bases that match TRBD1. With V trimmed by 4 bases and J by 4 bases, 7 bases remained unmatched. This CDR3 is built from 14 residues. Per germline, CDR1 SQVTM and CDR2 ANQGSEA. The DNA for the CDR3 is TGCAGCGTTGTACGGGACAGGGCTACCTATGGCTACACCTTC. It translates to CSVVRDRATYGYTF.

This clonotype was seen only a few times. V and J are TRBV5-1 and TRBJ1-5, with D unresolved. Germline CDR1 and CDR2: SGHRS and YFSETQ. The CDR3 covers 14 residues. V was shortened by 0 bases and J by 2 bases, with 6 bases between the two germline ends. This chain's CDR3 is CASSLGHGNQPQHF. CDR3 coding DNA: TGCGCCAGCAGCTTGGGACATGGCAATCAGCCCCAGCATTTT.

The V and J genes are TRBV7-4 and TRBJ1-4, with D unclear. The CDR3 is made up of 17 amino acids. CDR1 is SGHVT, CDR2 SQSDAQ, per germline. Trimming took 5 bases from V and 0 from J, leaving 16 bases between them. The DNA for the CDR3 is TGTGCCAGCAGCCCTATGAGCGGGGAGACAACTAATGAAAAACTGTTTTTT. Translation gives CASSPMSGETTNEKLFF.

The genes are TRBV29-1 and TRBJ2-3; D unclear. This CDR3 comprises 13 residues. Germline values: CDR1 SQVTM, CDR2 ANQGSEA. V lost 3 bases to trimming and J lost 3 bases, with 10 bases between them. The CDR3, as DNA: TGCAGCGTTGACAGGCGCGCAACAGATACGCAGTATTTT. This encodes CSVDRRATDTQYF.

A remark on this clonotype: Being one base from a much bigger clone, this may be a read error. The rearrangement joins TRBV9 to TRBJ2-5; 11 bases map to TRBD1. The J call may not be correct, given that the DNA end is closer to TRBJ2-7. Germline CDR1 is SGDLS and CDR2 is YYNGEE. The CDR3 covers 14 residues. Here the CDR3 DNA reads TGTGCCTGCAGCGCGTGGACAGGGGGCGGCGAGCAGTACTTC. It is translated as CACSAWTGGGEQYF.

This chain connects TRBV6-1 to TRBJ2-3; TRBD1 agrees at 9 bases. Germline lookup yields CDR1 MNHNS and CDR2 SASEGT. V was clipped by 3 bases and J by 4 bases; unmatched bases: 11. There are 17 residues in the CDR3. This CDR3 reads CASSEGQGIPSADTQYF. The DNA of the CDR3 is TGTGCCAGCAGTGAGGGACAGGGAATTCCTAGCGCAGATACGCAGTATTTT.

This chain links TRBV6-5 with TRBJ2-5; 10 bases are shared with TRBD2. Germline V gene sequence: CDR1 MNHEY, CDR2 SVGAGI. V trimming: 6 bases; J trimming: 1 base; junction bases outside the gene matches: 8. The CDR3 is 16 residues long. CDR3 in DNA: TGTGCCAGCAGCCCAGGACTAGCGGTGGGCCAAGAGACCCAGTACTTC. This encodes CASSPGLAVGQETQYF.